The rows below give T cell receptor beta chains drawn from one sample of a study of monozygotic twins with inflammatory bowel disease. For each CDR3 protein, TCRdb gives one entry from its re-call of the 5' RACE reads, without DNA. This table lists around 370,000 distinct CDR3 sequences. Material: blood. Receptor source: a human donor with ulcerative colitis or Crohn's disease, or a healthy co-twin of an affected twin (not recorded which). Both conserved end residues are part of each CDR3.

TRBV5-1,TRBJ2-1,CASSLLRTSGDSSYNEQFF
TRBV20-1,TRBJ2-7,CSAGDRGSISYEQYF
TRBV20-1,TRBJ2-2,CSARDSKRNTGELFF
TRBV7-2,TRBJ1-4,CASSSLRTTNEKLFF
TRBV7-2,TRBJ2-5,CASSWGGAGETQYF
TRBV7-2,TRBJ1-2,CASSRRAENYGYTF
TRBV7-2,TRBJ1-5,CASSFGWNQPQHF
TRBV7-2,TRBJ2-7,CASSTQTSGRGEQYF
TRBV4-3,TRBJ1-2,CASSQVRTVYYGYTF
TRBV27,TRBJ2-7,CASSLGRQGDGYEQYF
TRBV5-1,TRBJ2-1,CASSGSGETYNEQFF
TRBV10-3,TRBJ2-7,CAISASPYEQYF
TRBV7-9,TRBJ2-3,CASSLDQDSTDTQYF
TRBV25-1,TRBJ2-5,CASSEYQGSRVFETQYF
TRBV3-1,TRBJ2-3,CASSQDRARGDTQYF
TRBV18,TRBJ2-2,CASSSMDSGELFF
TRBV7-2,TRBJ1-4,CASSLGTVPLKELFF
TRBV7-8,TRBJ2-6,CASSLVRANVLTF
TRBV5-1,TRBJ2-1,CASSSEVLGQGNNEQFF
TRBV20-1,TRBJ1-2,CSANQGNYGYTF
TRBV6-2/TRBV6-3,TRBJ2-5,CASSTPGPQETQYF
TRBV7-2,TRBJ1-5,CASSLAAGGGNQPQHF
TRBV10-3,TRBJ2-7,CATKKSPDRGRPYEQYF
TRBV11-1,TRBJ1-4,CASSLVSWTRATNEKLFF
TRBV20-1,TRBJ2-7,CSASVPGTYEQYF
TRBV12-3/TRBV12-4,TRBJ2-2,CASSPDRGGTGELFF
TRBV7-2,TRBJ2-2,CASISGGAVTGELFF
TRBV20-1,TRBJ1-2,CSASEGAGGYTF
TRBV29-1,TRBJ2-1,CSFDRDRVGNEQFF
TRBV27,TRBJ2-3,CASSGVAGRVGFDTQYF
TRBV20-1,TRBJ2-7,CSAREDSYEQYF
TRBV10-3,TRBJ2-7,CAISESGLAGGLTYEQYF
TRBV7-2,TRBJ1-2,CASSLAATPYGYTF
TRBV4-1,TRBJ2-7,CASSPRQGEWEQYF
TRBV6-2/TRBV6-3,TRBJ1-5,CASSHDRDNQPQHF
TRBV5-1,TRBJ2-2,CASRINTGELFF
TRBV12-3/TRBV12-4,TRBJ2-1,CASSSGTRLYNEQFF
TRBV19,TRBJ2-7,CASSGTGINEQYF
TRBV6-1,TRBJ1-5,CASSGMGQNSNQPQHF
TRBV6-1,TRBJ2-5,CASCRTVQETQYF
TRBV19,TRBJ2-3,CASSHRAADTQYF
TRBV7-2,TRBJ2-1,CASSLGQGTNNEQFF
TRBV5-6,TRBJ2-3,CASRKGTGVSTDTQYF
TRBV15,TRBJ2-5,CATSRVGQTSETQYF
TRBV6-2/TRBV6-3,TRBJ1-1,CASSYGGQPLMNTEAFF
TRBV7-2,TRBJ2-3,CASSLETRTDTQYF
TRBV6-2/TRBV6-3,TRBJ2-2,CASLRDRGTGELFF
TRBV4-3,TRBJ1-2,CASSRTGRNYGYTF
TRBV29-1,TRBJ2-3,CSVEGVRGGTDTQYF
TRBV24-1,TRBJ2-1,CATSDLGTSGGKYNEQFF
TRBV11-2,TRBJ2-1,CASRPTGQGANEQFF
TRBV24-1,TRBJ2-5,CATSDPSRDSFLETQYF
TRBV12-3/TRBV12-4,TRBJ1-5,CASSRTSNQPQHF